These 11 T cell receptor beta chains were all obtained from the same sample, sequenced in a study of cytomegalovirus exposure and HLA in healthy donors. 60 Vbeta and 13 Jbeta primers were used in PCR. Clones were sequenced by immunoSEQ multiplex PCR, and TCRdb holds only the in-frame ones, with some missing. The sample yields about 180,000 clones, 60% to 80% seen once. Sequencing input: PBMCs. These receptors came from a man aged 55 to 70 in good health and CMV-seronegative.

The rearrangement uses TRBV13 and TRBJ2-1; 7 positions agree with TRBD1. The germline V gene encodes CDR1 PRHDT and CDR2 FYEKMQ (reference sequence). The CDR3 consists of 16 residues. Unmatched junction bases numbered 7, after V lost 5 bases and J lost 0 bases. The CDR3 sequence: CASSLLQGSSYNEQFF. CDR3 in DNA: TGTGCCAGCAGCCTGCTACAGGGGAGCTCCTACAATGAGCAGTTCTTC.

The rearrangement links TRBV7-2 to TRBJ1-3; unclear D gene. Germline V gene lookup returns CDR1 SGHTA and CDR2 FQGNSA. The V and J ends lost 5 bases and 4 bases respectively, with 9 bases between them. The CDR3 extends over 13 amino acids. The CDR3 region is CASSISFGNTIYF. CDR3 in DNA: TGTGCCAGCAGCATTAGTTTCGGAAACACCATATATTTT.

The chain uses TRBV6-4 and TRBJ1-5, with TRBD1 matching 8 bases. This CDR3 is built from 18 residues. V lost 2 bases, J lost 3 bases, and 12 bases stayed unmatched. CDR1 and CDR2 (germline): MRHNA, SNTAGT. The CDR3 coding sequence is TGTGCCAGCAGTGACCTTACCCCCGGGACAGGAATCAATCAGCCCCAGCATTTT. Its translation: CASSDLTPGTGINQPQHF.

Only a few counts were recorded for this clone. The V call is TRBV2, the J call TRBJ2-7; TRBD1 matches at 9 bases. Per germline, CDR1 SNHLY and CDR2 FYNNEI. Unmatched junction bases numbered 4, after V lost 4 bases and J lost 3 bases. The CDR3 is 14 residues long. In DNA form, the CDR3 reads TGTGCCAGCAGTGGCTTGACAGGGGGCTACGAGCAGTACTTC. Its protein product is CASSGLTGGYEQYF.

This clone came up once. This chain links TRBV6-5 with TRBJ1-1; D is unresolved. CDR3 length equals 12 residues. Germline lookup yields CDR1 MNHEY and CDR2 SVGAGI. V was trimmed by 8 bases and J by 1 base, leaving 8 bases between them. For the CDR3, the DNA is TGTGCCAGCTCCCGGGGGAACACTGAAGCTTTCTTT. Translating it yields CASSRGNTEAFF.

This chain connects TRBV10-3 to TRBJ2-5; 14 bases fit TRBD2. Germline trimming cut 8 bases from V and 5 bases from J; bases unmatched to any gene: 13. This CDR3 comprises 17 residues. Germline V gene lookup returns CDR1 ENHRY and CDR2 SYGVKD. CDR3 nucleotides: TGTGCCATCGGGGGGACTAGCGGGGGACAGGGCCGGGAGACCCAGTACTTC. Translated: CAIGGTSGGQGRETQYF.

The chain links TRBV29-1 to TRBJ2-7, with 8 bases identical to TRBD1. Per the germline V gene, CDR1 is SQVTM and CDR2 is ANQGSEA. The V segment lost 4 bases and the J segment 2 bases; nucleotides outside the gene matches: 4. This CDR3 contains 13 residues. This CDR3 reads CSVGTGGAYEQYF. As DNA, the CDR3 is TGCAGCGTTGGTACAGGGGGTGCCTACGAGCAGTACTTC.

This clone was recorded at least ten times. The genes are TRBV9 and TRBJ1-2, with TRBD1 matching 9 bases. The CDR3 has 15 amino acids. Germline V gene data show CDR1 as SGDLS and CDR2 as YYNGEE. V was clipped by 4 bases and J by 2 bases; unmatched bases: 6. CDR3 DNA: TGTGCCAGCAGCCCGAGGACAGGGGTGAACTATGGCTACACCTTC. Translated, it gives CASSPRTGVNYGYTF.

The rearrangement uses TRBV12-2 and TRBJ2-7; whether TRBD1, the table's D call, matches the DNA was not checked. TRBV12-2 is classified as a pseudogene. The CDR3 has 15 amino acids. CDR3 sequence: CASRRTGGRSYEQYF. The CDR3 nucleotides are TGTGCAAGTCGCCGGACAGGGGGTAGGTCCTACGAGCAGTACTTC.

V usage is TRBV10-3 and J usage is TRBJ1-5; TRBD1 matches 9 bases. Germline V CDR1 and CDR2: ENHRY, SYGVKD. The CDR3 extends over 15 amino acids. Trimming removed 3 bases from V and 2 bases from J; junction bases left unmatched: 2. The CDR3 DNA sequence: TGTGCCATCAGTGATCGGACAGGGGGCAATCAGCCCCAGCATTTT. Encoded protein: CAISDRTGGNQPQHF.

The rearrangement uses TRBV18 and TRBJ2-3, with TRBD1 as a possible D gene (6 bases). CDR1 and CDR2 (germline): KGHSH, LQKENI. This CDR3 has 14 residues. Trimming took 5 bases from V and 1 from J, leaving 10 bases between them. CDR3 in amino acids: CASSSRTGTDTQYF. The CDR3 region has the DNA TGTGCCAGCTCATCCCGGACAGGCACAGATACGCAGTATTTT.